Listed below are T cell receptor beta chains from one sample, sequenced in a study of beta chain features in type 1 diabetes. Sequencing was performed with immunoSEQ multiplex PCR; in TCRdb, only in-frame clones are kept and a portion is missing. The table shows under 350,000 clones, with 14% occurring only once. The sequenced sample consisted of naive CD4+ T cells from blood. These TCRs come from a man aged 25-45 years with type 1 diabetes. The CDR3 runs from the conserved cysteine through the conserved F or W. A D gene is named only where the DNA matches it firmly. Clone size is not always given. Where it is, it says once, few, many or a class for expanded clones.

>few|TRBJ2-2|TRBV5-4|NA
TGTGCCAGCAGCTTGATTGCGGGAATGGTCGGGGAGCTGTTTTTT
CASSLIAGMVGELFF
>few|TRBJ2-1|TRBV15|TRBD2
TGTGCCACCAGCAGAGATTTGGCGGGAGTGCGTGAGCAGTTCTTC
CATSRDLAGVREQFF
>NA|TRBJ2-1|TRBV18|NA
TGTGCCAGCTCACCAGGCAGGTCCCCTTACAATGAGCAGTTCTTC
CASSPGRSPYNEQFF
>NA|TRBJ2-1|TRBV5-1|NA
TGCGCCAGCAGCTTGGACATAATCTCCTACAATGAGCAGTTCTTC
CASSLDIISYNEQFF
>NA|TRBJ2-7|TRBV4-2|TRBD2
TGTGCCAGCAGCCCAGGCCGACTAGCGGGAATCTACGAGCAGTACTTC
CASSPGRLAGIYEQYF
>few|TRBJ2-3|TRBV2|NA
TGTGCCACCCTAGGGCAGTATTTT
CATLGQYF
>NA|TRBJ2-1|TRBV5-1|NA
TGCGCCAGCAGCTTACAAAATGAGCAGTTCTTC
CASSLQNEQFF
>NA|TRBJ2-7|TRBV7-9|TRBD2
TGTGCCAGCAGCTTCCGGGTAGCGGGACCCTACGAGCAGTACTTC
CASSFRVAGPYEQYF
>few|TRBJ2-1|TRBV9|NA
TGTGCCAGCAGCTTTCAGGGTTTAGATGAGCAGTTCTTC
CASSFQGLDEQFF
>few|TRBJ2-5|TRBV30|TRBD1
TGTGCCTGGAAGGGACAGGGGGTCGTGGAGACCCAGTACTTC
CAWKGQGVVETQYF
>few|TRBJ2-7|TRBV6-5|TRBD2
TGTGCCAGCACCAGTATAGCGGGGAGCTCCTACGAGCAGTACTTC
CASTSIAGSSYEQYF
>few|TRBJ2-7|TRBV2|TRBD1
TGTGCCAGCAGGGACGGACAGGGTGACTACGAGCAGTACTTC
CASRDGQGDYEQYF
>NA|TRBJ2-5|TRBV5-1|TRBD2
TGCGCCAGCGGCGGGGGGGAGACCCAGTACTTC
CASGGGETQYF
>few|TRBJ2-5|TRBV2|TRBD1
TGTGCCAGCAGTGAAGCAGGGGGCCGGGAGACCCAGTACTTC
CASSEAGGRETQYF
>few|TRBJ2-7|TRBV15|TRBD2
TGTGCCACCAGCAGAGAGGGGCTAGCGGGGTCCTACGAGCAGTACTTC
CATSREGLAGSYEQYF
>NA|TRBJ1-1|TRBV5-1|TRBD1
TGCGCCAGCAGCAAAAACAGGGGATCGACTGAAGCTTTCTTT
CASSKNRGSTEAFF
>NA|TRBJ2-2|TRBV7-3|TRBD1
TGTGCCAGCAGCCCGGGACAGGCGAACACCGGGGAGCTGTTTTTT
CASSPGQANTGELFF
>few|TRBJ2-7|TRBV7-7|NA
TGTGCTAGCAGCTTAGAACAGGGAACTCGCTACGAGCAGTACTTC
CASSLEQGTRYEQYF
>NA|TRBJ2-7|TRBV30|NA
TGTGCCTGGAGTGCAAGGGGCTGGGGCGAGCAGTACTTC
CAWSARGWGEQYF
>NA|TRBJ2-3|TRBV30|TRBD2
TGTGCCTGGGGAACTAGCGGGTCGGTCCCGGGGGCAGATACGCAGTATTTT
CAWGTSGSVPGADTQYF
>NA|TRBJ2-1|TRBV28|NA
TGTGCCAGCAGTTTATGGGCCACGGGGGTATACAATGAGCAGTTCTTC
CASSLWATGVYNEQFF
>NA|TRBJ2-3|TRBV4-2|TRBD2
TGTGCCAGCAGCGATCGACTAGCTTGGAACAGCACAGATACGCAGTATTTT
CASSDRLAWNSTDTQYF
>few|TRBJ1-1|TRBV5-8|NA
TGTGCCAGCAGCTTGTTACGGGGGGAAGGGAACACTGAAGCTTTCTTT
CASSLLRGEGNTEAFF
>NA|TRBJ1-2|TRBV6-5|TRBD1
TGTGCCAGCAGTTACACACAGACAGGGGATGGTAATGGCTACACCTTC
CASSYTQTGDGNGYTF
>NA|TRBJ2-1|TRBV5-6|TRBD2
TGTGCCAGCAGGGATGGACTAGCGACGAATGAGCAGTTCTTC
CASRDGLATNEQFF
>few|TRBJ2-2|TRBV14|NA
TGTGCCAGCAGCCCCGACGGGAGACCGACCGGGGAGCTGTTTTTT
CASSPDGRPTGELFF
>NA|TRBJ2-1|TRBV28|TRBD2
TGTGCCAGCAGTCCGGGACTAGCCCACCGGAGTGAGCAGTTCTTC
CASSPGLAHRSEQFF
>NA|TRBJ2-3|TRBV30|NA
TGTGCCTGGAACGTCCCCAAACAGGGTGTGGGTGCAGATACGCAGTATTTT
CAWNVPKQGVGADTQYF
>few|TRBJ2-2|TRBV4-3|TRBD1
TGCGCCAGCCAATCAGGGGGCGCCCGAGACACCGGGGAGCTGTTTTTT
CASQSGGARDTGELFF